A single sample is the source of the 22 T cell receptor beta chains below, sequenced in a study of neurological immune-mediated disorders. Each CDR3 protein gets one entry after TCRdb re-called the 5' RACE reads with MiXCR. The sample gives about 55,000 distinct CDR3 sequences, less than 4% of which show up once; over 5.5% is in the top ten. The sequencing input was PBMCs. Every receptor here comes from a man in his sixties with multiple sclerosis.

This clonotype was counted many times. The J gene is TRBJ2-7, the V gene TRBV21-1; the D call TRBD1 from the table was never checked on the DNA. TRBV21-1 is termed a pseudogene. The CDR3 extends over 15 amino acids. CDR3 sequence reads: CASSKDGTPTYEQYF. The CDR3 DNA sequence: TGTGCCAGCAGCAAAGATGGGACACCAACTTACGAGCAGTACTTC.

This clonotype was observed many times. This chain connects TRBV29-1 to TRBJ1-2; D may be TRBD1 (5 bases). CDR1 is SQVTM and CDR2 is ANQGSEA in the germline V gene. The CDR3 extends over 12 amino acids. The V end was cut by 5 bases, the J end by 7 bases, with 14 bases between. CDR3: CSVQGREAGYTF. The CDR3 bases are TGCAGCGTTCAAGGCAGGGAGGCTGGCTACACCTTC.

Many counts were recorded for this clonotype. The rearrangement uses TRBV12-3 or TRBV12-4 and TRBJ1-1, with TRBD1 matching over 8 bases. V trimming: 6 bases; J trimming: 4 bases; junction bases outside the gene matches: 7. CDR3 length: 14 amino acids. CDR3 in amino acids: CASRGGTGSTEAFF. DNA of the CDR3: TGTGCCAGCAGAGGGGGGACAGGATCCACTGAAGCTTTCTTT.

Only a few counts were recorded for this clonotype. Germline and junction disagree at one end, which may indicate a read error. V is TRBV3-1 and J is TRBJ1-2; no clear D gene. This CDR3 spans 12 amino acids. Germline V gene data show CDR1 as LGHDT and CDR2 as YNNKEL (reference sequence). The CDR3 DNA follows: TGTGACAGCAGCAAAGGAGGCTATGGCTACACCTTC. Residues: CDSSKGGYGYTF.

This clonotype was counted between two and nine times. This rearrangement joins TRBV20-1 to TRBJ2-1, with TRBD1 matching over 7 bases. Germline CDR1 DFQATT, CDR2 SNEGSKA (reference sequence). The V segment lost 3 bases and the J segment 8 bases; nucleotides outside the gene matches: 7. This CDR3 is 13 amino acids long. The CDR3 spells CSARTAQGDEQFF. CDR3 DNA: TGCAGTGCTAGGACGGCCCAGGGGGATGAGCAGTTCTTC.

This clonotype was seen repeatedly, ten times or more. J is TRBJ2-7 and V is TRBV29-1, with D possibly TRBD1 on 6 matching bases. The V end was cut by 5 bases, the J end by 4 bases, with 9 bases between. This CDR3 contains 11 residues. From germline, CDR1 is SQVTM and CDR2 ANQGSEA. CDR3 region: CSVIQGYEQYF. The CDR3 DNA follows: TGCAGCGTTATACAGGGTTACGAGCAGTACTTC.

Many counts were recorded for this clonotype. The chain combines TRBV12-3 or TRBV12-4 with TRBJ2-3, with a possible D match to TRBD1 (6 bases). V lost 5 bases, J lost 2 bases, and 14 bases lay in between. The CDR3 totals 15 residues. The CDR3 DNA reads TGTGCCAGCAGTCTTTCCAGGGGCCCCACAGATACGCAGTATTTT. Amino acid sequence: CASSLSRGPTDTQYF.

This clonotype was detected ten times or more. This chain connects TRBV5-1 to TRBJ2-3; possible D gene TRBD2, 7 bases. The germline gives CDR1 SGHRS, CDR2 YFSETQ. This CDR3 has 17 residues. Trimming cost V 3 bases and J 2 bases, with 19 bases left between them. This chain's CDR3 is CASSSLGGDGSTDTQYF. The CDR3 nucleotides are TGCGCCAGCAGCTCCCTAGGGGGGGACGGATCCACAGATACGCAGTATTTT.

The rearrangement joins TRBV11-2 to TRBJ2-1; 7 nucleotides line up with TRBD2. Germline CDR1 SGHAT, CDR2 FQNNGV. This CDR3 has 15 residues. J was trimmed by 6 bases and V by 1 base; bases with no gene match: 6. The CDR3 loop is CASSLAGGPTNEQFF. The CDR3 bases are TGTGCCAGCAGCTTAGCGGGAGGCCCAACCAATGAGCAGTTCTTC.

This clonotype was found many times. This chain connects TRBV5-1 to TRBJ2-2; D remains ambiguous. Looked up from germline, CDR1 is SGHRS and CDR2 is YFSETQ. Trimming pared 1 base from V and 1 base from J, leaving 2 bases between. The CDR3 totals 13 residues. CDR3 in DNA: TGCGCCAGCAGCTTGCTGAACACCGGGGAGCTGTTTTTT. Translating it yields CASSLLNTGELFF.

This clonotype has a handful of counts. A much more abundant neighbour one base away suggests this may be a read error. The rearrangement joins TRBV12-3 or TRBV12-4 to TRBJ1-3, with D unclear. This CDR3 has 14 residues. The CDR3 here is CASSFGRIGKTIYF. Written as DNA, the CDR3 is TGTGCCAGCAGTTTCGGCAGGATAGGAAAAACCATATATTTT.

This clonotype was seen repeatedly, ten times or more. This chain joins TRBV20-1 and TRBJ2-7; TRBD2 agrees at 13 bases. The CDR3 consists of 14 residues. V lost 4 bases to trimming and J lost 4 bases; unmatched junction nucleotides: 4. The V gene's germline CDR1 is DFQATT and CDR2 SNEGSKA (reference sequence). CDR3 in DNA: TGCAGTGCTACTCGACTAGCGGGAGGATACGAGCAGTACTTC. As protein: CSATRLAGGYEQYF.

This clonotype was picked up many times. This chain joins TRBV7-2 and TRBJ2-1; D unclear. The CDR3 has 12 residues. The germline CDR1 and CDR2 sequences are SGHTA and FQGNSA. With 5 bases removed from V and 8 bases from J, the gap between germline ends came to 10 bases. The CDR3 nucleotides read TGTGCCAGCAGCCTGTTGGGCGATGAGCAGTTCTTC. This sequence encodes CASSLLGDEQFF.

This clonotype showed up many times. This chain's CDR3 is CSASSPVQETQYF. As DNA, the CDR3 is TGCAGTGCTAGCTCCCCGGTTCAAGAGACCCAGTACTTC. The V call is TRBV20-1, the J call TRBJ2-5; D call uncertain. CDR3 length: 13 amino acids. V was shortened by 3 bases and J by 2 bases, with 10 bases between the two germline ends. Germline CDR1 is DFQATT and CDR2 is SNEGSKA (reference sequence).

In its sample, this clonotype was seen a few times. The CDR3 region has the DNA TGTGCCAGCGCCTCCTACAATGAGCAGTTCTTC. Protein: CASASYNEQFF. The J gene is TRBJ2-1, the V gene TRBV9; D gene uncertain. Germline lookup yields CDR1 SGDLS and CDR2 YYNGEE. V was trimmed by 7 bases and J by 0 bases, leaving 2 bases between them. The CDR3 is 11 amino acids. Full variable domain (missing parts from reference TRBV9 and TRBJ2-1): DSGVTQTPKHLITATGQRVTLRCSPRSGDLSVYWYQQSLDQGLQFLIQYYNGEERAKGNILERFSAQQFPDLHSELNLSSLELGDSALYFCASASYNEQFFGPGTRLTVL.

This clonotype occurred many times. The chain employs TRBV9 and TRBJ2-1, with D perhaps being TRBD1 or TRBD2 (7 bases each). With 0 bases removed from V and 7 bases from J, the gap between germline ends came to 14 bases. Germline loops: CDR1 SGDLS, CDR2 YYNGEE. CDR3 size: 15 residues. In nucleotides, the CDR3 is TGTGCCAGCAGCGTAGGGGTCAGGGGGGGAAATGAGCAGTTCTTC. Encoded protein: CASSVGVRGGNEQFF.

This clonotype has ten or more counts. The J gene is TRBJ2-1, the V gene TRBV2, with 10 bases lining up with TRBD2. The CDR3 covers 15 residues. Losses at the gene ends were 7 bases for V and 5 bases for J; bases not matched to a gene: 8. Germline V gives CDR1 SNHLY, CDR2 FYNNEI. CDR3 in DNA: TGTGCCAGCAACAGCGGGGGGGCCGTAGACAATGAGCAGTTCTTC. It translates to CASNSGGAVDNEQFF.

This clonotype has ten or more counts. V and J are TRBV28 and TRBJ2-4; D gene uncertain. Germline V gene lookup returns CDR1 MDHEN and CDR2 SYDVKM. The CDR3 contains 14 residues. V lost 2 bases, J lost 9 bases, and 14 bases lay in between. Written as DNA, the CDR3 is TGTGCCAGCAGTTTAATAACGTTTGTCGGCATTCAGTACTTC. As protein: CASSLITFVGIQYF.

This clonotype was detected many times. V and J are TRBV6-1 and TRBJ1-1; TRBD1 matches at 9 bases. Trimming at V came to 4 bases and at J to 5 bases, leaving 5 bases not matched to a gene. The germline CDR1 and CDR2 sequences are MNHNS and SASEGT. The CDR3 has 14 amino acids. The CDR3 here is CASSATGGFTEAFF. The CDR3 nucleotides read TGTGCCAGCAGTGCCACAGGGGGCTTTACTGAAGCTTTCTTT.

This clonotype occurred many times. The V call is TRBV5-1, the J call TRBJ2-1, with D uncertain. Trimming stripped 1 base from V and 4 bases from J, with 15 bases between. This CDR3 has 16 amino acids. Germline CDR1 and CDR2: SGHRS and YFSETQ. CDR3 bases: TGCGCCAGCAGCTTGAAAGACCGAGCCTCATACAATGAGCAGTTCTTC. It is translated as CASSLKDRASYNEQFF.

This clonotype came up many times. The V gene is TRBV7-9, the J gene TRBJ2-7; D uncertain. The length of the CDR3 is 12 residues. Trimming shortened V by 5 bases and J by 5 bases, and 10 bases separated the two germline ends. The germline gives CDR1 SEHNR, CDR2 FQNEAQ (reference sequence). DNA for the CDR3: TGTGCCAGCAGCCGAGTAGATAACGAGCAGTACTTC. Residues: CASSRVDNEQYF.

This clonotype was picked up many times. The V gene is TRBV25-1, the J gene TRBJ2-7; possibly TRBD2 for D (5 bases). CDR3 length: 11 amino acids. V shed 5 bases and J shed 4 bases, with 6 bases lying between them. Germline V gives CDR1 MGHDK, CDR2 SYGVNS. CDR3 amino acids: CASSRGYEQYF. The CDR3 DNA reads TGTGCCAGCAGTCGGGGATACGAGCAGTACTTC.